Shown below are 25 T cell receptor beta chains from a single sample sequenced in a study of T cells in Graves' hyperthyroidism and ophthalmopathy. Researchers amplified the TCR beta CDR3 regions from RNA transcripts. The HTBI set primed first-round TCR CDR3 RT-PCR. TCRdb recomputed calls from the multiplex PCR reads with MiXCR, one row per CDR3 protein. This sample has about 600,000 distinct CDR3 sequences, with about a sixth found just once. The sample taken for sequencing was blood. These receptors came from a woman aged 40 to 50 with Graves' ophthalmopathy.

This clonotype was picked up many times. V is TRBV3-1 and J is TRBJ2-1; D unresolved. Trimming cost V 2 bases and J 7 bases, with 9 bases left between them. CDR3 length: 13 amino acids. Germline CDR1 LGHDT, CDR2 YNNKEL (reference sequence). CDR3 residues: CASSQSWENEQFF. DNA of the CDR3: TGTGCCAGCAGCCAATCTTGGGAAAATGAGCAGTTCTTC.

This clonotype was counted a few times. The rearrangement links TRBV4-1 to TRBJ1-1; D is possibly TRBD1 (5 bases). The CDR3 loop spans 16 amino acids. Trimming shortened V by 3 bases and J by 5 bases, and 19 bases separated the two germline ends. Looked up from germline, CDR1 is MGHRA and CDR2 is YSYEKL. CDR3 coding DNA: TGCGCCAGCAGCCACACCCTACAGGTTCTATGGACTGAAGCTTTCTTT. Amino acids: CASSHTLQVLWTEAFF.

This clonotype was counted many times. The J gene is TRBJ1-4, the V gene TRBV2; tentative D call: TRBD1 (5 bases). Germline lookup yields CDR1 SNHLY and CDR2 FYNNEI. V was cut by 2 bases and J by 7 bases, with 11 bases left in between. The length of the CDR3 is 14 residues. This chain's CDR3 is CASSEWAGSEKLFF. The CDR3 bases are TGTGCCAGCAGTGAATGGGCAGGGAGTGAAAAACTGTTTTTT.

This clonotype was detected many times. The V call is TRBV28, the J call TRBJ2-1; the match to TRBD2 covers 10 bases. In germline, CDR1 is MDHEN, CDR2 SYDVKM. The CDR3 contains 14 residues. The V segment lost 4 bases and the J segment 7 bases; nucleotides outside the gene matches: 4. CDR3 region: CASSSAGGQNEQFF. The CDR3, as DNA: TGTGCCAGCAGTTCAGCGGGAGGGCAGAATGAGCAGTTCTTC.

The chain's CDR3 is CASSPFLAGEEETQYF. The CDR3 coding sequence is TGTGCCAGCTCACCATTTTTAGCGGGAGAAGAAGAGACCCAGTACTTC. This chain connects TRBV18 to TRBJ2-5; 9 bases are shared with TRBD2. The CDR3 spans 16 residues. The trim removed 2 bases at V and 3 bases at J, leaving 7 bases unmatched. Germline CDR1 and CDR2: KGHSH and LQKENI.

The table lists this clonotype with a count of one. The chain combines TRBV10-3 with TRBJ2-3; D ambiguous. This CDR3 has 12 amino acids. Trimming shortened V by 3 bases and J by 6 bases, and 7 bases separated the two germline ends. The germline gives CDR1 ENHRY, CDR2 SYGVKD. The DNA for the CDR3 is TGTGCCATCAGTGATGGAACGGATACGCAGTATTTT. This gives the protein CAISDGTDTQYF.

This chain joins TRBV6-1 and TRBJ1-1, with D maybe TRBD1 (6 bases). V lost 8 bases and J 1 base, leaving 17 bases between the germline ends. The CDR3 length is 15 residues. Germline V CDR1 and CDR2: MNHNS, SASEGT. CDR3 DNA sequence: TGTGCCAGCTGGCCGGGGGGGCCACCGAACACTGAAGCTTTCTTT. Translated: CASWPGGPPNTEAFF.

This clonotype was counted at least ten times. The rearrangement joins TRBV7-6 to TRBJ2-7; D could derive from TRBD1 or TRBD2 (5 bases each). CDR1 and CDR2 from the germline V gene are SGHVS and FNYEAQ. Trimming shortened V by 0 bases and J by 1 base, and 13 bases separated the two germline ends. This CDR3 has 16 residues. CDR3 bases: TGTGCCAGCAGCTTAGCCGGCGAGGGGAAGTCCTACGAGCAGTACTTC. Translation: CASSLAGEGKSYEQYF.

Many counts were recorded for this clonotype. The rearrangement uses TRBV18 and TRBJ2-7; D remains unclear. CDR3 length: 14 residues. The germline V gene encodes CDR1 KGHSH and CDR2 LQKENI. The V and J ends lost 2 bases and 7 bases respectively, with 15 bases between them. CDR3 DNA sequence: TGTGCCAGCTCACCAGGAGTAACTATGGGGGAGCAGTACTTC. Residues: CASSPGVTMGEQYF.

The chain combines TRBV7-2 with TRBJ2-2; no reliable D call. The CDR3 sequence is 13 residues long. Per the germline V gene, CDR1 is SGHTA and CDR2 is FQGNSA. The V end lost 2 bases, the J end lost 6 bases, and 7 bases lay between the germline ends. CDR3 nucleotide sequence: TGTGCCAGCAGCTTAATAGCTTCCGGGGAGCTGTTTTTT. Translation gives CASSLIASGELFF.

This clonotype was seen ten or more times. This chain joins TRBV20-1 and TRBJ2-7; 14 nucleotides align to TRBD2. V was clipped by 6 bases and J by 3 bases; unmatched bases: 7. The CDR3 spans 15 residues. The V gene's germline CDR1 is DFQATT and CDR2 SNEGSKA (reference sequence). The chain's CDR3 is CSASGLAGDFYEQYF. CDR3 nucleotides: TGCAGTGCCTCGGGACTAGCGGGGGACTTCTACGAGCAGTACTTC.

At least ten counts were recorded for this clonotype. The chain uses TRBV28 and TRBJ2-3; 7 bases are shared with TRBD1. The CDR3 runs 11 residues. Per germline, CDR1 MDHEN and CDR2 SYDVKM. The V segment lost 2 bases and the J segment 11 bases; nucleotides outside the gene matches: 1. As DNA, the CDR3 is TGTGCCAGCAGTTTAGGACAGGTGCAGTATTTT. This gives the protein CASSLGQVQYF.

This clonotype was seen ten or more times. The chain recombines TRBV7-2 with TRBJ1-4; D unclear. The length of the CDR3 is 15 residues. The germline V gene encodes CDR1 SGHTA and CDR2 FQGNSA. V shed 1 base and J shed 0 bases, with 6 bases lying between them. The DNA of the CDR3 is TGTGCCAGCAGCTTAGAGAGGGCAACTAATGAAAAACTGTTTTTT. This encodes CASSLERATNEKLFF.

The rearrangement uses TRBV19 and TRBJ2-5; weak D call: TRBD1 (6 bases). The CDR3 contains 18 residues. Germline lookup yields CDR1 LNHDA and CDR2 SQIVND (reference sequence). V lost 5 bases to trimming and J lost 5 bases, with 27 bases between them. CDR3 sequence (DNA): TGTGCCAGTAGTCTTGGGACAACGGTGAGGGGTCTTGTGGAGACCCAGTACTTC. The encoded protein is CASSLGTTVRGLVETQYF.

This clonotype was counted a few times. The CDR3 carries no conserved terminal phenylalanine or tryptophan, so it likely arises from a read error. The genes are TRBV2 and TRBJ2-1; TRBD1 matches 7 bases. V was clipped by 6 bases and J by 0 bases; unmatched bases: 2. CDR3 length equals 14 residues. Germline loops: CDR1 SNHLY, CDR2 FYNNEI. For the CDR3, the DNA is TGTGCCAGCAGCCGGGACAGCTCCTACAATGAGCAGTTCCTC. Its translation is CASSRDSSYNEQFL.

This clonotype was recorded at least ten times. V gene TRBV30 combines with J gene TRBJ1-4; D is unresolved. From germline, CDR1 is GTSNPN and CDR2 SVGIG (reference sequence). The CDR3 consists of 14 residues. The germline V and J ends were trimmed by 3 bases and 3 bases, with 11 bases remaining between them. The CDR3 DNA reads as TGTGCCTGGAGCCTGACGGTCCCTAATGAAAAACTGTTTTTT. Translation: CAWSLTVPNEKLFF.

This clonotype was seen ten or more times. The chain has TRBV6-1 and TRBJ1-1; 7 nucleotides match TRBD1. Germline lookup yields CDR1 MNHNS and CDR2 SASEGT. V lost 7 bases to trimming and J lost 0 bases; unmatched junction nucleotides: 2. This CDR3 is built from 13 residues. The CDR3 region has the DNA TGTGCCAGCATGGGACAGCTGAACACTGAAGCTTTCTTT. Amino acid sequence: CASMGQLNTEAFF.

This clonotype was observed many times. This chain uses TRBV7-6 with TRBJ2-1, with 14 positions matching TRBD2. This CDR3 comprises 18 residues. Germline V gene sequence: CDR1 SGHVS, CDR2 FNYEAQ. Trimming removed 1 base from V and 7 bases from J; junction bases left unmatched: 9. The CDR3 nucleotides are TGTGCCAGCAGCTTAGGACTAGCGGGGGGGCGTTTCGAAAATGAGCAGTTCTTC. Translated: CASSLGLAGGRFENEQFF.

The chain uses TRBV28 and TRBJ2-1; TRBD2 is a possible D gene (5 bases). The germline CDR1 and CDR2 sequences are MDHEN and SYDVKM. V shed 7 bases and J shed 4 bases, with 11 bases lying between them. The CDR3 totals 13 residues. The CDR3 sequence is CASTIRGYNEQFF. In nucleotides, the CDR3 is TGTGCCAGCACCATTCGGGGTTACAATGAGCAGTTCTTC.

This clonotype was detected a few times. V usage is TRBV19 and J usage is TRBJ1-5, with a possible D match to TRBD1 (6 bases). V was trimmed by 7 bases and J by 3 bases, leaving 13 bases between them. The CDR3 has 14 amino acids. Germline V gene data show CDR1 as LNHDA and CDR2 as SQIVND (reference sequence). The CDR3 DNA is TGTGCCAGTACCACGGACAGTTTCAATCAGCCCCAGCATTTT. As protein: CASTTDSFNQPQHF.

In this sample, this clonotype turned up many times. This rearrangement joins TRBV2 to TRBJ2-1; TRBD1 matches 12 bases. The CDR3 length is 14 residues. Trimming removed 11 bases from V and 8 bases from J; junction bases left unmatched: 10. Looked up from germline, CDR1 is SNHLY and CDR2 is FYNNEI. In DNA, the CDR3 is TGTGCCCTCAGGGACAGGGGGCTCGTGGATGAGCAGTTCTTC. Translated, it gives CALRDRGLVDEQFF.

This clonotype showed up many times. The V call is TRBV7-8, the J call TRBJ2-5, with 8 bases that match TRBD2. Germline assignment: CDR1 SGHVS and CDR2 FQNEAQ. The CDR3 runs to 15 residues. V gave up 7 bases and J gave up 2 bases; unmatched junction bases: 9. This CDR3 is CASTSWRGVQETQYF. The CDR3 nucleotides are TGTGCCAGCACCTCCTGGCGGGGGGTACAAGAGACCCAGTACTTC.

This clonotype occurred many times. The rearrangement links TRBV30 to TRBJ2-1, with no clear D. Per germline, CDR1 GTSNPN and CDR2 SVGIG (reference sequence). V was cut by 5 bases and J by 1 base, with 12 bases left in between. The CDR3 sequence is 14 residues long. As DNA, the CDR3 is TGTGCCTGGTCCAAAGACGGATCCTACAATGAGCAGTTCTTC. Its protein product is CAWSKDGSYNEQFF. Together with reference TRBV30 and TRBJ2-1, the CDR3 gives the full variable domain: SQTIHQWPATLVQPVGSPLSLECTVEGTSNPNLYWYRQAAGRGLQLLFYSVGIGQISSEVPQNLSASRPQDRQFILSSKKLLLSDSGFYLCAWSKDGSYNEQFFGPGTRLTVL.

This clonotype was detected a few times. This CDR3 reads CASSLVAPTGELFF. In DNA form, the CDR3 reads TGCGCCAGCAGCTTAGTGGCCCCCACCGGGGAGCTGTTTTTT. The V and J genes are TRBV5-1 and TRBJ2-2, with no clear D. The ends were cut back, 2 bases at V and 4 bases at J, with 9 bases in the middle. This CDR3 comprises 14 residues. Germline V gene sequence: CDR1 SGHRS, CDR2 YFSETQ.

For this clonotype: A read error may explain this, as a much larger clone is one base away. A read error is likely, as this CDR3 ends without the conserved phenylalanine or tryptophan. CDR3 sequence reads: CASSVRRAQETQYL. The CDR3 coding sequence is TGTGCCAGCAGTGTCAGGCGGGCGCAAGAGACCCAGTACCTC. The chain is built from TRBV2 and TRBJ2-5; a possible D gene is TRBD2 (5 bases). There are 14 residues in the CDR3. Trimming removed 4 bases from V and 2 bases from J, with 11 bases in between. CDR1 and CDR2 (germline): SNHLY, FYNNEI.